This entry concerns a single T cell receptor beta chain. This specimen belongs to a study of control samples from healthy donors and cancer patients. The CDR3 is made up of 14 amino acids. Germline CDR1 LGHNA, CDR2 YNFKEQ. Trimming pared 3 bases from V and 5 bases from J, leaving 11 bases between. The data were produced by immunoSEQ multiplex PCR, yet TCRdb's version contains in-frame clones alone and is incomplete. The sample contains fewer than 150,000 clones, just over 90% of which appear only once. Sequencing input: blood. J is TRBJ2-1 and V is TRBV4-2; perhaps D is TRBD1 or TRBD2 (5 bases each). The receptor was isolated from a woman aged 18-30 years in good health. CDR3: CASSQVGADNEQFF. As DNA, the CDR3 is TGTGCCAGCAGCCAGGTCGGGGCAGACAATGAGCAGTTCTTC.